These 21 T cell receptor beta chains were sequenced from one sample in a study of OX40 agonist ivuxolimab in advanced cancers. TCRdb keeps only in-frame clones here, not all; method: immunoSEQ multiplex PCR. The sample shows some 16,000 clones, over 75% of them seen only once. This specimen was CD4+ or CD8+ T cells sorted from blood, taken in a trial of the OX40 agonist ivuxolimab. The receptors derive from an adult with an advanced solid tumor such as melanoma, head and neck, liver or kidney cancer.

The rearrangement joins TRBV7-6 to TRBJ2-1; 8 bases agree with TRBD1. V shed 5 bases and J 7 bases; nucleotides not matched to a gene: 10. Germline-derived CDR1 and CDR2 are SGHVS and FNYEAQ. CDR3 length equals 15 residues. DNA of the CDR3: TGTGCCAGCAGCCCCCGGGACAGGCTCCCAAATGAGCAGTTCTTC. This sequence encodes CASSPRDRLPNEQFF.

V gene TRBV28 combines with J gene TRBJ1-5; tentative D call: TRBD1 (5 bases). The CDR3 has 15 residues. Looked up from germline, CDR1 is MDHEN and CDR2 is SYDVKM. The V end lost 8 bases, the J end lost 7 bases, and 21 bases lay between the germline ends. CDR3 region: CASQSGGGGGQPQHF. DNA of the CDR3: TGTGCCAGCCAGTCTGGTGGGGGGGGAGGACAGCCCCAGCATTTT.

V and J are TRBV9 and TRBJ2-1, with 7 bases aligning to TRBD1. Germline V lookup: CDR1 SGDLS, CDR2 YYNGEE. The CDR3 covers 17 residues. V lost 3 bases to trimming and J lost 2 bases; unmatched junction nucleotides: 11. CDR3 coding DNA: TGTGCCAGCAGCGCATACAATACCGGGACAGCCTACAATGAGCAGTTCTTC. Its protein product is CASSAYNTGTAYNEQFF.

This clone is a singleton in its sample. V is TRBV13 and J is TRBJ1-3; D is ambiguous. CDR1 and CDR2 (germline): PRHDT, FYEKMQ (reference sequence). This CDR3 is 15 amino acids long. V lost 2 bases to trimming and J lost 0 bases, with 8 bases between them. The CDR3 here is CASSLLASSGNTIYF. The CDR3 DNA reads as TGTGCCAGCAGCTTACTCGCCAGCTCTGGAAACACCATATATTTT.

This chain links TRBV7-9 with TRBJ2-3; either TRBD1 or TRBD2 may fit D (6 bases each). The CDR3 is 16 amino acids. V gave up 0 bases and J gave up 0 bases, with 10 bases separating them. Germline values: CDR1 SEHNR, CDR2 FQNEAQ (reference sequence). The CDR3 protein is CASSLAGGSSTDTQYF. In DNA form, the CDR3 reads TGTGCCAGCAGCTTAGCGGGGGGCTCTAGCACAGATACGCAGTATTTT.

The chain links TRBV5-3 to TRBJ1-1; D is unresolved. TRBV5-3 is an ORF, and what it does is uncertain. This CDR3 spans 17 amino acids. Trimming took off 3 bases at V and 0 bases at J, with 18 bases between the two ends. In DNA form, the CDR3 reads TGTGCCAGAAGCTCTGATCGGGCAAGTGGACTGAACACTGAAGCTTTCTTT. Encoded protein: CARSSDRASGLNTEAFF.

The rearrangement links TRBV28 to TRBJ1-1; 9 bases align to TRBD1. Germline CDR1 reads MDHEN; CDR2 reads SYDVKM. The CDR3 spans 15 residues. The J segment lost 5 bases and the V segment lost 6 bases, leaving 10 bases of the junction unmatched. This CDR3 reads CASSRDREIETEAFF. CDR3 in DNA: TGTGCCAGCAGCCGGGACAGGGAGATCGAAACTGAAGCTTTCTTT.

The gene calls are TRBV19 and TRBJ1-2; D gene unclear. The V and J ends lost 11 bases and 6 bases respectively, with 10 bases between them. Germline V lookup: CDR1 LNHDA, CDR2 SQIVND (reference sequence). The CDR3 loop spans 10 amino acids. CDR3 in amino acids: CAAGDDGYTF. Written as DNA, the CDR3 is TGTGCCGCTGGCGACGATGGCTACACCTTC.

CDR3 amino acids: CASSQDWGTELFF. The CDR3 DNA sequence: TGTGCCAGCAGCCAAGATTGGGGAACGGAGCTGTTTTTT. V gene TRBV14 combines with J gene TRBJ2-2; D gene uncertain. CDR1 SGHDN and CDR2 FVKESK come from the germline V gene. The V end was cut by 0 bases, the J end by 10 bases, with 9 bases between. The CDR3 sequence is 13 residues long.

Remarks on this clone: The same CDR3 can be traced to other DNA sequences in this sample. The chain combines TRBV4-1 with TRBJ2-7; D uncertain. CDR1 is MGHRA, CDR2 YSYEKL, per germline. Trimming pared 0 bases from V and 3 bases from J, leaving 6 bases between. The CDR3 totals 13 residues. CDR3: CASSQDSSYEQYF. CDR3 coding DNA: TGCGCCAGCAGCCAAGACAGCAGCTACGAGCAGTACTTC.

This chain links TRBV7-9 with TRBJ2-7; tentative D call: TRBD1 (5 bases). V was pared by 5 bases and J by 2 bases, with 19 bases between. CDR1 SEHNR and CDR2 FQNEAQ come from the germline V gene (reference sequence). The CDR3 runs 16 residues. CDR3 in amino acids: CASSPTVLHSPYEQYF. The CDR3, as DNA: TGTGCCAGCAGCCCGACAGTTCTCCATTCCCCCTACGAGCAGTACTTC. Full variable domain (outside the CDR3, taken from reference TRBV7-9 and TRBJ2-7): DTGVSQNPRHKITKRGQNVTFRCDPISEHNRLYWYRQTLGQGPEFLTYFQNEAQLEKSRLLSDRFSAERPKGSFSTLEIQRTEQGDSAMYLCASSPTVLHSPYEQYFGPGTRLTVT.

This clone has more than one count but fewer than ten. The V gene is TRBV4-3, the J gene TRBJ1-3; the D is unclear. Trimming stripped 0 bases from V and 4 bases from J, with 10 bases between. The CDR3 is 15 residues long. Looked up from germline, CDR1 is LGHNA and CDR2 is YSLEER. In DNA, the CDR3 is TGCGCCAGCAGCCAAGATGTGGGGATGGGAAACACCATATATTTT. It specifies CASSQDVGMGNTIYF.

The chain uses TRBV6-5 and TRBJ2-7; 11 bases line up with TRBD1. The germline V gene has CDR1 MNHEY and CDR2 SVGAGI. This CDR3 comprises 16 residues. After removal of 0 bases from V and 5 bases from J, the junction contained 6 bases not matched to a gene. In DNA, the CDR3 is TGTGCCAGCAGTTACTCCCCGGGACAGGGGGACGACGAGCAGTACTTC. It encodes CASSYSPGQGDDEQYF.

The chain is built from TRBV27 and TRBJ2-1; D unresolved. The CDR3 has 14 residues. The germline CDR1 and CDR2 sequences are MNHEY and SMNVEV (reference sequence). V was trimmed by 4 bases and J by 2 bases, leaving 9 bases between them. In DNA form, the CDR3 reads TGTGCCAGCAGTTCTCTCGGCCCCTACAATGAGCAGTTCTTC. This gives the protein CASSSLGPYNEQFF.

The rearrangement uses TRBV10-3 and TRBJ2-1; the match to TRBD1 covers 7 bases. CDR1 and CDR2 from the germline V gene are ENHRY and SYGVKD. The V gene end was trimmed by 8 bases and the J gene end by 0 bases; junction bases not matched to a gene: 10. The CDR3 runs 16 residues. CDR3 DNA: TGTGCCATCGGGGAAACGACAGGGAGCTCCTACAATGAGCAGTTCTTC. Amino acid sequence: CAIGETTGSSYNEQFF.

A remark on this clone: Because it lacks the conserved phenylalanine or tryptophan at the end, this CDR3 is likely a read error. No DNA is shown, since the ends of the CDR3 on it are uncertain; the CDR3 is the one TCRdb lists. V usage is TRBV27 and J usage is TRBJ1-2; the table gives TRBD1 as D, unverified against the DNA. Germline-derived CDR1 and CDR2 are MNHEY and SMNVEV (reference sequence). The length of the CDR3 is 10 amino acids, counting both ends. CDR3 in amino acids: CASSTHEKTV.

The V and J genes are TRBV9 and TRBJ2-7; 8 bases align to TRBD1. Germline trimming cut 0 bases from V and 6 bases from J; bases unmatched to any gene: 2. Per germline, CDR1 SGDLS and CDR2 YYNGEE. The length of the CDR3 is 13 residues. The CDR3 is CASSVGDRGEQYF. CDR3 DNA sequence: TGTGCCAGCAGCGTAGGAGACAGGGGCGAGCAGTACTTC. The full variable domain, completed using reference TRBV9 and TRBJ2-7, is DSGVTQTPKHLITATGQRVTLRCSPRSGDLSVYWYQQSLDQGLQFLIQYYNGEERAKGNILERFSAQQFPDLHSELNLSSLELGDSALYFCASSVGDRGEQYFGPGTRLTVT.

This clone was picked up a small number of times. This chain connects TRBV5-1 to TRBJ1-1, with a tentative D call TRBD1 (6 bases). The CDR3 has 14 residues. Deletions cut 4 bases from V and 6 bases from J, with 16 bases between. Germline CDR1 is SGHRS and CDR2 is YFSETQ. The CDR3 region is CASSPGSRGPEAFF. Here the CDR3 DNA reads TGCGCCAGCAGCCCCGGAAGCCGGGGGCCTGAAGCTTTCTTT.

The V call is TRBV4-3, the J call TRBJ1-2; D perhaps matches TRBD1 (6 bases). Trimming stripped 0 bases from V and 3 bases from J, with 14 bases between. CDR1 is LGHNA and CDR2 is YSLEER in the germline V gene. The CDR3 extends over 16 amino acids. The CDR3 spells CASSQDQHRADYGYTF. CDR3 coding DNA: TGCGCCAGCAGCCAAGATCAACACAGGGCGGACTATGGCTACACCTTC.

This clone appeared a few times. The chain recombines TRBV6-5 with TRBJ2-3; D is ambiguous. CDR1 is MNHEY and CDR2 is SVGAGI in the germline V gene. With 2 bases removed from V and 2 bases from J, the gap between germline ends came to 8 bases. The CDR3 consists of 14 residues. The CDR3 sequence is CASSYGQNTDTQYF. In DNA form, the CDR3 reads TGTGCCAGCAGTTACGGGCAGAACACAGATACGCAGTATTTT.

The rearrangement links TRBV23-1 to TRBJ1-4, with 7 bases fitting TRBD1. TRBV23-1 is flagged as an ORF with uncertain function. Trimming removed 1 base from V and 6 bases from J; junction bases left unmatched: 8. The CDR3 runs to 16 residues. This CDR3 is CASSQFDRGGDEKLFF. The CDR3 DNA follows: TGCGCCAGCAGTCAATTCGATAGAGGGGGCGATGAAAAACTGTTTTTT.